Presented here are 23 T cell receptor beta chains from one specimen sequenced in a study of CD8 T cells in ankylosing spondylitis. No antigen has been assigned to these receptors. Study-wide results and caveats: Blood from ankylosing spondylitis patients appeared to carry a characteristic roughly 8-variant TCR beta motif.

Using its own MiXCR run on the 5' RACE reads, TCRdb lists one record per CDR3 protein. The data hold 250,000 to 350,000 distinct CDR3 sequences, with around 7.6% observed a single time. Sequenced input: blood, either unsorted or a sorted T cell fraction (not recorded which). The source of these receptors is a male donor with ankylosing spondylitis.

V usage is TRBV21-1 and J usage is TRBJ2-7; TRBD1, the D gene given by the table, was not confirmed from the DNA. TRBV21-1 is classified as a pseudogene. The CDR3 extends over 13 amino acids. CDR3 loop: CATPPGGRNEQYF. The DNA for the CDR3 is TGTGCCACCCCTCCGGGGGGGCGGAACGAGCAGTACTTC.

This sequence joins TRBV28 and TRBJ2-3; D is possibly TRBD1 (5 bases). CDR1 is MDHEN, CDR2 SYDVKM, per germline. With 3 bases removed from V and 10 bases from J, the gap between germline ends came to 11 bases. The CDR3 runs 12 residues. The CDR3 DNA sequence: TGTGCCAGCAGTTTGAGGACATCGGCGCAGTATTTT. Protein product: CASSLRTSAQYF.

CDR3 in amino acids: CASRRTSGENTPYNEQFF. In DNA, the CDR3 is TGTGCCAGCAGGCGAACTAGCGGGGAAAACACTCCATACAATGAGCAGTTCTTC. This chain links TRBV6-1 with TRBJ2-1; 10 positions match TRBD2. After removal of 6 bases from V and 4 bases from J, the junction contained 15 bases not matched to a gene. Germline V gene sequence: CDR1 MNHNS, CDR2 SASEGT. CDR3 size: 18 residues.

The table lists this clonotype with many counts. The chain has TRBV24-1 and TRBJ2-1; D is undetermined. The CDR3 totals 16 residues. V was cut by 1 base and J by 8 bases, with 17 bases left in between. Germline V gives CDR1 KGHDR, CDR2 SFDVKD. The CDR3 nucleotides are TGTGCCACCAGTGATTTAAGGCCGACCTCCGTCGATGAGCAGTTCTTC. Its translation is CATSDLRPTSVDEQFF.

The chain combines TRBV7-3 with TRBJ1-2; D unresolved. V lost 5 bases to trimming and J lost 7 bases, with 14 bases between them. Germline lookup yields CDR1 SGHTA and CDR2 FQGTGA. The CDR3 length is 13 residues. The CDR3 DNA reads TGTGCCAGCAGCCCTGGGATGGGCGGTGGCTACACCTTC. This encodes CASSPGMGGGYTF.

The chain recombines TRBV28 with TRBJ1-1; the match to TRBD1 covers 8 bases. Germline V CDR1 and CDR2: MDHEN, SYDVKM. The length of the CDR3 is 14 residues. Losses at the gene ends were 1 base for V and 11 bases for J; bases not matched to a gene: 9. CDR3 coding DNA: TGTGCCAGCAGTTTATCTGCCAGGGGGCGCGGTGCTTTCTTT. Protein sequence: CASSLSARGRGAFF.

This clonotype was recorded at least ten times. The chain employs TRBV7-9 and TRBJ2-7, with D uncertain. The germline V gene has CDR1 SEHNR and CDR2 FQNEAQ (reference sequence). CDR3 size: 12 residues. V lost 5 bases and J 6 bases, leaving 11 bases between the germline ends. Here the CDR3 reads CASSGRELEQYF. DNA for the CDR3: TGTGCCAGCAGCGGCCGTGAGCTCGAGCAGTACTTC.

The genes are TRBV2 and TRBJ2-5; TRBD1 is a possible D gene (6 bases). V lost 2 bases to trimming and J lost 5 bases, with 12 bases between them. CDR3 length: 14 residues. Germline CDR1 reads SNHLY; CDR2 reads FYNNEI. The CDR3 DNA sequence: TGTGCCAGCAGTGAAAGAGGGGGAATGGAGACCCAGTACTTC. Its translation: CASSERGGMETQYF.

This clonotype was seen more than once but under ten times. The J gene is TRBJ2-1, the V gene TRBV28; 14 nucleotides line up with TRBD2. The CDR3 is 16 amino acids. The germline gives CDR1 MDHEN, CDR2 SYDVKM. Trimming at V came to 5 bases and at J to 7 bases, leaving 7 bases not matched to a gene. The DNA for the CDR3 is TGTGCCAGCAGTGGTCGGGGACTAGCGGGAGAGAATGAGCAGTTCTTC. Encoded protein: CASSGRGLAGENEQFF.

This clonotype has more than one count but fewer than ten. The chain combines TRBV29-1 with TRBJ2-2, with 8 positions matching TRBD1. The CDR3 sequence is 14 residues long. CDR1 SQVTM and CDR2 ANQGSEA come from the germline V gene. With V trimmed by 6 bases and J by 3 bases, 6 bases remained unmatched. For the CDR3, the DNA is TGCAGCGTGAAGACAGGGGAGGACACCGGGGAGCTGTTTTTT. Its protein product is CSVKTGEDTGELFF.

The chain recombines TRBV29-1 with TRBJ1-2; no definite D call. Trimming pared 4 bases from V and 5 bases from J, leaving 8 bases between. The germline gives CDR1 SQVTM, CDR2 ANQGSEA. The CDR3 extends over 11 amino acids. CDR3 coding DNA: TGCAGCGTTGTGAAGGGATATGGCTACACCTTC. Translation: CSVVKGYGYTF.

This clonotype was counted only a few times. The rearrangement links TRBV20-1 to TRBJ1-1; D is possibly TRBD1 (6 bases). The germline V and J ends were trimmed by 3 bases and 4 bases, with 9 bases remaining between them. CDR3 length: 12 amino acids. CDR1 and CDR2 from the germline V gene are DFQATT and SNEGSKA (reference sequence). Written as DNA, the CDR3 is TGCAGTGCTAGTAAACAGGGCACTGAAGCTTTCTTT. Protein: CSASKQGTEAFF.

The chain joins TRBV5-1 to TRBJ2-1, with 7 bases matching TRBD1. CDR1 is SGHRS and CDR2 is YFSETQ in the germline V gene. This CDR3 contains 16 residues. Trimming cost V 4 bases and J 5 bases; bases outside gene matches: 12. For the CDR3, the DNA is TGCGCCAGCAGCCCCGCGAGGGACAGCCTCAACAATGAGCAGTTCTTC. This translates into CASSPARDSLNNEQFF.

The V and J genes are TRBV6-5 and TRBJ2-7; 7 nucleotides agree with TRBD2. The V segment lost 2 bases and the J segment 7 bases; nucleotides outside the gene matches: 5. Germline V gives CDR1 MNHEY, CDR2 SVGAGI. This CDR3 region has 13 residues. The CDR3 coding sequence is TGTGCCAGCAGTTACCGGCGGGAGAGTGAGCAGTACTTC. Its translation: CASSYRRESEQYF.

J is TRBJ2-7 and V is TRBV29-1, with 12 positions matching TRBD1. CDR3 length: 15 residues. Germline CDR1 and CDR2: SQVTM and ANQGSEA. V dropped 2 bases and J dropped 3; count of bases not matched to a gene: 5. CDR3 loop: CSVEKGQGALYEQYF. CDR3 nucleotides: TGCAGCGTTGAAAAGGGACAGGGGGCTCTCTACGAGCAGTACTTC.

Written as DNA, the CDR3 is TGTGCCAGCAGCCCGACACGGCGGAACTACTACAATGAGCAGTTCTTC. Translation: CASSPTRRNYYNEQFF. The chain links TRBV5-6 to TRBJ2-1; D gene uncertain. CDR3 length: 16 amino acids. Germline V gene data show CDR1 as SGHDT and CDR2 as YYEEEE. The V end was cut by 4 bases, the J end by 3 bases, with 17 bases between.

In regard to this clonotype: This could be a read error, since a much larger clone is one nucleotide away. V and J are TRBV6-5 and TRBJ1-5; D gene uncertain. The DNA matches TRBJ2-3 better at its end, which makes the J call doubtful. From germline, CDR1 is MNHEY and CDR2 SVGAGI. The CDR3 has 14 amino acids. The CDR3 DNA reads TGTGCCAGCAGTTACGGCTATAGCAATCAGCCCCAGTATTTT. Its translation is CASSYGYSNQPQYF.

In this sample, this clonotype turned up many times. The chain carries TRBV9 and TRBJ2-1; D unresolved. This CDR3 spans 15 amino acids. Per germline, CDR1 SGDLS and CDR2 YYNGEE. V was trimmed by 3 bases and J by 7 bases, leaving 17 bases between them. The CDR3 bases are TGTGCCAGCAGCGGAAGTTACCTCCTTGCTAATGAGCAGTTCTTC. Encoded protein: CASSGSYLLANEQFF. The variable domain in full, completed from reference TRBV9 and TRBJ2-1, reads DSGVTQTPKHLITATGQRVTLRCSPRSGDLSVYWYQQSLDQGLQFLIQYYNGEERAKGNILERFSAQQFPDLHSELNLSSLELGDSALYFCASSGSYLLANEQFFGPGTRLTVL.

This clonotype was seen many times. The gene calls are TRBV27 and TRBJ2-2; TRBD2 is a possible D gene (6 bases). Germline V CDR1 and CDR2: MNHEY, SMNVEV (reference sequence). The V gene lost 4 bases and the J gene lost 2 bases, with 11 bases spanning the gap. CDR3 length equals 15 residues. The CDR3 reads CASSWQRVNTGELFF. The CDR3 nucleotides are TGTGCCAGCAGTTGGCAGCGGGTAAACACCGGGGAGCTGTTTTTT.

The genes are TRBV20-1 and TRBJ1-2; 9 bases align to TRBD1. The germline V gene encodes CDR1 DFQATT and CDR2 SNEGSKA (reference sequence). J was trimmed by 6 bases and V by 3 bases; bases with no gene match: 14. The CDR3 runs 16 residues. CDR3: CSARSGTGTGRDGYTF. CDR3 sequence (DNA): TGCAGTGCTAGGTCAGGAACCGGGACAGGGAGGGATGGCTACACCTTC.

V and J are TRBV7-9 and TRBJ1-1; D gene ambiguous. The CDR3 is 12 amino acids. Trimming took off 6 bases at V and 4 bases at J, with 9 bases between the two ends. Germline loops: CDR1 SEHNR, CDR2 FQNEAQ (reference sequence). CDR3 in DNA: TGTGCCAGCAGACCGGAGGCCACTGAAGCTTTCTTT. This encodes CASRPEATEAFF.

A few counts support this clonotype. The chain uses TRBV3-1 and TRBJ2-7, with D possibly being TRBD2 (6 bases). Between the trimmed V and J ends, which lost 5 bases and 2 bases, there was a span of 13 bases. The germline gives CDR1 LGHDT, CDR2 YNNKEL (reference sequence). This CDR3 region has 14 residues. The CDR3 DNA follows: TGTGCCAGCAGCTTTGGACTAAGCACCTACGAGCAGTACTTC. Translating gives CASSFGLSTYEQYF.

This clonotype appeared a few times. V gene TRBV11-1 combines with J gene TRBJ2-1; no definite D call. V was shortened by 0 bases and J by 3 bases, with 18 bases between the two germline ends. In germline, CDR1 is SGHAT, CDR2 FQDESV (reference sequence). CDR3 length: 18 residues. The CDR3 nucleotides read TGTGCCAGCAGCTTAGCTGGCTTTGGGCCTTCAAACTACAATGAGCAGTTCTTC. It is translated as CASSLAGFGPSNYNEQFF.